This is a list of T cell receptor beta chains from one sample in a study of CD8+ T cells in alopecia areata. Using immunoSEQ multiplex PCR, the repertoire was profiled, and TCRdb retains in-frame clones only, with some absent. The data show some 44,000 clones, with roughly 92% seen just once and 15% to 20% held by the top ten. The sequenced sample was CD8+ T cells sorted from blood, obtained at week 24, from a patient treated with tofacitinib. The receptor set was obtained from a human donor with alopecia areata. CDR3s include the opening cysteine and the closing phenylalanine or tryptophan. The order of the fields is V gene, D gene, clone size, J gene, CDR3 DNA, CDR3 protein. The D gene is left open where the match is weak. Clone size appears in some rows only: once, few, many, or a class for an expanded clone.

TRBV29-1	.	.	TRBJ1-2	TGCAGCGTTGAAGACCCCCTTTTGGACAGCCAGCACTATGGCTACACCTTC	CSVEDPLLDSQHYGYTF
TRBV27	.	.	TRBJ2-7	TGTGCCAGCAGTTCCCCCGGCCCTTTAGGGACACCCTACGAGCAGTACTTC	CASSSPGPLGTPYEQYF
TRBV5-1	TRBD1	.	TRBJ2-3	TGCGCCAGCTTTTCCGGGACAGGGAGCACAGATACGCAGTATTTT	CASFSGTGSTDTQYF
TRBV28	TRBD1	.	TRBJ2-1	TGTGCCAGCAGCACCGACAGGGTTTCCTACAATGAGCAGTTCTTC	CASSTDRVSYNEQFF
TRBV7-2	.	.	TRBJ2-7	TGTGCCAGCAGCTTTTCGTACGAGCAGTACTTC	CASSFSYEQYF
TRBV7-8	.	once	TRBJ2-4	TGTGCCAGCAGCTCATCCCGGGGAGACTTAAACATTCAGTACTTC	CASSSSRGDLNIQYF
TRBV7-9	.	.	TRBJ2-7	TGTGCCAGCAGCTTAGTTCCCAAGGGAGGCTACGAGCAGTACTTC	CASSLVPKGGYEQYF
TRBV9	TRBD1	.	TRBJ2-3	TGTGCCAGCGGACAGGGGCGCACAGATACGCAGTATTTT	CASGQGRTDTQYF
TRBV6-4	.	.	TRBJ2-3	TGTGCCAGCAGTAGTAGCGGAGGAGCAGATACGCAGTATTTT	CASSSSGGADTQYF
TRBV29-1	.	.	TRBJ2-7	TGCAGCGTCTCCGGGTTGGGCGAGCAGTACTTC	CSVSGLGEQYF
TRBV4-2	.	.	TRBJ2-1	TGTGCCAGCAGCCAGTACCTCGACTACGGCCCCTCTTCAGGCGAGCAGTTCTTC	CASSQYLDYGPSSGEQFF
TRBV6-5	.	.	TRBJ2-2	TGTGCCAGCAGCTGGAGGGTGATCCCTCCCGGGGAGCTGTTTTTT	CASSWRVIPPGELFF
TRBV28	.	.	TRBJ2-1	TGTGCCAGCAGCCGTGGCGGGGAAAATGAGCAGTTCTTC	CASSRGGENEQFF